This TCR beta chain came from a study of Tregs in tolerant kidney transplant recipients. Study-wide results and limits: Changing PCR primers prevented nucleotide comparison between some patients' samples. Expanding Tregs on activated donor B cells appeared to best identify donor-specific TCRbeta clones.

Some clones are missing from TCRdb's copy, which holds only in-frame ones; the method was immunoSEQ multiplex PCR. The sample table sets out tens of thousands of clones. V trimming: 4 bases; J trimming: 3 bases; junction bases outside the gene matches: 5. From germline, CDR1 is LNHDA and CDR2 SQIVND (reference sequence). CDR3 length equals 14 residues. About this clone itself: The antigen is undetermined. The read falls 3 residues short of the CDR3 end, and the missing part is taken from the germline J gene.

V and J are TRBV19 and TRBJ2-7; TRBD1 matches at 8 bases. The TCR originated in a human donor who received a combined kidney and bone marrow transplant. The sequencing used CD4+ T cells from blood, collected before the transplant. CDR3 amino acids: CASSTYGTGYEQYF. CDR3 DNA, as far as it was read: TGTGCCAGTAGTACCTACGGGACAGGCTACGAG.